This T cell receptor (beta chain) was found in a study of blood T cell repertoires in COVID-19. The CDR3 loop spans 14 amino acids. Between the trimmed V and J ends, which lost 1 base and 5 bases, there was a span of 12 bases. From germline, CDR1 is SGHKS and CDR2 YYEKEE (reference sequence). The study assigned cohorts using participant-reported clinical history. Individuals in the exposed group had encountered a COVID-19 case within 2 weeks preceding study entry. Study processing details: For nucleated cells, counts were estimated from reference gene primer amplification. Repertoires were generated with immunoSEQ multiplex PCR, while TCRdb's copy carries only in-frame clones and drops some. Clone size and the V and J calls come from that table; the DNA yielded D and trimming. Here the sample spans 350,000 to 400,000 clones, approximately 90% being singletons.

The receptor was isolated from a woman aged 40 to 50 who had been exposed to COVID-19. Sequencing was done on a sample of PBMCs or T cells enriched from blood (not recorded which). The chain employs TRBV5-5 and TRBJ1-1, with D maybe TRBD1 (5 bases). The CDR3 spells CASSLYGGNTEAFF. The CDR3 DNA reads TGTGCCAGCAGCTTGTACGGGGGAAATACTGAAGCTTTCTTT.